Shown below are 12 T cell receptor beta chains from a single sample sequenced in a study of human T cells and chemical hapten exposure (dated by TCRdb to about 2021). The protocol used for the library was RACE. Sequencing was performed on a NextSeq 500. Using fastp trimming at Q25 and MiXCR clonotype assembly, TCRdb reanalyzed the public sequencing data and kept in-frame beta chains. Each record represents a unique CDR3 protein, reported with the most common genes and DNA among its rows. This sample holds fewer than 100,000 distinct CDR3 sequences; 7% to 9.5% were observed only once. 1.7% of the sample is taken by the ten largest. The meaning of the sample's time point label: healthy volunteer bleed at 6 weeks. Total RNA was extracted from unfractionated whole blood collected in Tempus Blood RNA tubes. The sequencing sample was made of whole blood. Source of these receptors: a female donor in good health. Some clones in this sample may be carry-over from other donors' samples.

This clonotype was seen only a few times. The rearrangement uses TRBV5-1 and TRBJ2-2; 8 bases line up with TRBD2. This CDR3 spans 17 amino acids. The germline V gene encodes CDR1 SGHRS and CDR2 YFSETQ. After removal of 5 bases from V and 1 base from J, the junction contained 10 bases not matched to a gene. The CDR3 bases are TGCGCCAGCAGGGCCTTCGGCGGGGGGAAGAACACCGGGGAGCTGTTTTTT. Translated, it gives CASRAFGGGKNTGELFF.

This clonotype was counted between two and nine times. A much larger clonotype is one base distant, so this may be a read error. The chain recombines TRBV6-6 with TRBJ2-1; TRBD1 might be the D (5 bases). Germline V gene lookup returns CDR1 MNHNY and CDR2 SVGAGI (reference sequence). Deletions cut 6 bases from V and 2 bases from J, with 11 bases between. There are 14 residues in the CDR3. CDR3: CASSRPGTYNEQFF. The CDR3 nucleotides read TGTGCCAGCAGCCGGCCAGGGACCTACAATGAGCAGTTCTTC.

There are many counts of this clonotype. The chain recombines TRBV6-5 with TRBJ2-3; 7 nucleotides line up with TRBD2. CDR1 and CDR2 (germline): MNHEY, SVGAGI. J gave up 1 base and V 0 bases, and 1 base lay outside the gene matches. CDR3 length: 15 amino acids. The CDR3 DNA reads as TGTGCCAGCAGTTACTCGGGGGGGGGCACAGATACGCAGTATTTT. Its protein product is CASSYSGGGTDTQYF.

This chain connects TRBV5-1 to TRBJ2-1, with a weak D call TRBD1 (8 bases). There are 14 residues in the CDR3. Per the germline V gene, CDR1 is SGHRS and CDR2 is YFSETQ. Trimming took off 2 bases at V and 6 bases at J, with 12 bases between the two ends. The CDR3 nucleotides read TGCGCCAGCAGCTTACAGGGGGGGAGCAATGAGCAGTTCTTC. Its protein is CASSLQGGSNEQFF. Together with reference TRBV5-1 and TRBJ2-1, the CDR3 gives the full variable domain: KAGVTQTPRYLIKTRGQQVTLSCSPISGHRSVSWYQQTPGQGLQFLFEYFSETQRNKGNFPGRFSGRQFSNSRSEMNVSTLELGDSALYLCASSLQGGSNEQFFGPGTRLTVL.

This chain connects TRBV18 to TRBJ2-7; D is tentatively TRBD1 or TRBD2 (6 bases each). V lost 3 bases and J lost 6, with 15 bases in between. Germline CDR1 reads KGHSH; CDR2 reads LQKENI. This CDR3 has 14 amino acids. CDR3 nucleotides: TGTGCCAGCTCACCCCCGGGGGCTATCGGCGAGCAGTACTTC. It is translated as CASSPPGAIGEQYF.

The chain has TRBV4-2 and TRBJ1-1; D perhaps matches TRBD1 (5 bases). CDR1 is LGHNA, CDR2 YNFKEQ, per germline. V was trimmed by 0 bases and J by 3 bases, leaving 11 bases between them. The CDR3 covers 15 residues. Written as DNA, the CDR3 is TGTGCCAGCAGCCAAGAGCGGGGGACGTACACTGAAGCTTTCTTT. Translating it yields CASSQERGTYTEAFF.

This chain uses TRBV25-1 with TRBJ2-7; TRBD2 aligns across 9 bases. Germline V CDR1 and CDR2: MGHDK, SYGVNS. The V and J ends lost 3 bases and 2 bases, in that order; junction bases with no gene match: 8. The length of the CDR3 is 16 residues. The CDR3: CASSEVSSGGPYEQYF. CDR3 in DNA: TGTGCCAGCAGTGAGGTTTCGAGCGGGGGGCCCTACGAGCAGTACTTC.

This clonotype was recorded a few times. The J gene is TRBJ1-5, the V gene TRBV6-5; D perhaps matches TRBD1 (5 bases). This CDR3 comprises 18 residues. CDR1 is MNHEY and CDR2 is SVGAGI in the germline V gene. V lost 0 bases and J lost 2, with 17 bases in between. The CDR3: CASSYSAKQGRGNQPQHF. The CDR3 DNA follows: TGTGCCAGCAGTTACTCAGCTAAGCAGGGTCGCGGCAATCAGCCCCAGCATTTT.

This clonotype was counted many times. The rearrangement links TRBV29-1 to TRBJ2-1, with 8 nucleotides matching TRBD2. The CDR3 has 13 amino acids. The trim removed 6 bases at V and 4 bases at J, leaving 5 bases unmatched. Per the germline V gene, CDR1 is SQVTM and CDR2 is ANQGSEA. DNA for the CDR3: TGCAGCGTGGGTACTAGCGGATACAATGAGCAGTTCTTC. Translating it yields CSVGTSGYNEQFF.

This clonotype has ten or more counts. The V and J genes are TRBV20-1 and TRBJ1-1, with 8 bases aligning to TRBD1. The CDR3 totals 14 residues. Germline CDR1 reads DFQATT; CDR2 reads SNEGSKA (reference sequence). V dropped 1 base and J dropped 4; count of bases not matched to a gene: 5. CDR3 amino acids: CSARAAGGPTEAFF. The CDR3 DNA reads TGCAGTGCTAGAGCGGCAGGGGGCCCCACTGAAGCTTTCTTT.

This clonotype came up many times. The V gene is TRBV12-3 or TRBV12-4, the J gene TRBJ1-1; D uncertain. The CDR3 extends over 11 amino acids. V lost 3 bases, J lost 4 bases, and 3 bases lay in between. CDR3 DNA: TGTGCCAGCAGTTTGACCACTGAAGCTTTCTTT. Translation gives CASSLTTEAFF.

There are many counts of this clonotype. V gene TRBV12-3 or TRBV12-4 combines with J gene TRBJ2-3, with D unclear. This CDR3 is 14 amino acids long. Trimming cost V 6 bases and J 7 bases, with 17 bases left between them. The DNA for the CDR3 is TGTGCCAGCAGCCACGAGCTACCGACGAATACGCAGTATTTT. Encoded protein: CASSHELPTNTQYF.